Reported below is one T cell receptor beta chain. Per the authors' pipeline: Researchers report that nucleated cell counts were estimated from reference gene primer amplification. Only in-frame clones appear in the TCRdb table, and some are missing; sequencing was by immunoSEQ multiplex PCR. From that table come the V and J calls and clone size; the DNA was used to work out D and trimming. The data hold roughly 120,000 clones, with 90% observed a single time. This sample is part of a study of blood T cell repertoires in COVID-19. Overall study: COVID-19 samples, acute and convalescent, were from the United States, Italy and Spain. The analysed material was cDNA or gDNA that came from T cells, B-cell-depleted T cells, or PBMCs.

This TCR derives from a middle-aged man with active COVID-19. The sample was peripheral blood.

Here the CDR3 DNA reads TGTGCCAGCAGCGTGGTCAGGGGGAGGAACACCGGGGAGCTGTTTTTT. As protein: CASSVVRGRNTGELFF. The J gene is TRBJ2-2, the V gene TRBV9, with 7 nucleotides matching TRBD1. After removal of 2 bases from V and 1 base from J, the junction contained 5 bases not matched to a gene. The CDR3 loop spans 16 amino acids. The germline CDR1 and CDR2 sequences are SGDLS and YYNGEE.